Below are 18 T cell receptor beta chains sequenced from a single sample in a study of T cell responses to AZD1222 COVID-19 vaccine. Only in-frame clones appear in the TCRdb table, and some are missing; sequencing was by immunoSEQ multiplex PCR. The table records about 110,000 clones, approximately 85% of them present only once. The sequencing here drew on peripheral blood, taken on day 0 of AZD1222 vaccination. The origin of the receptors is an adult in good health.

The gene calls are TRBV5-5 and TRBJ2-7, with TRBD1 as a possible D gene (5 bases). Trimming stripped 3 bases from V and 1 base from J, with 11 bases between. The CDR3 contains 14 residues. Per the germline V gene, CDR1 is SGHKS and CDR2 is YYEKEE (reference sequence). As DNA, the CDR3 is TGTGCCAGCAGCTCGAGGACAAATTCCTACGAGCAGTACTTC. Its translation: CASSSRTNSYEQYF.

This clone was counted between two and nine times. J is TRBJ2-1 and V is TRBV7-2; 8 bases are shared with TRBD2. The CDR3 loop spans 17 amino acids. The junction had 10 bases not matched to a gene; V was cut back by 2 bases and J by 4 bases. Per germline, CDR1 SGHTA and CDR2 FQGNSA. CDR3 amino acids: CASSLSSGSPPYNEQFF. CDR3 nucleotide sequence: TGTGCCAGCAGCTTATCCAGCGGGAGTCCACCATACAATGAGCAGTTCTTC.

V is TRBV5-8 and J is TRBJ1-1; no firm D call. CDR3 length equals 13 residues. Deletions cut 4 bases from V and 1 base from J, with 8 bases between. Germline V gene sequence: CDR1 SGHTS, CDR2 YDEGEE. For the CDR3, the DNA is TGTGCCAGCAGCCGTGGTGGGAACACTGAAGCTTTCTTT. Amino acids: CASSRGGNTEAFF.

The chain links TRBV6-6 to TRBJ2-5; perhaps TRBD2 as D (6 bases). The CDR3 runs 16 residues. The germline V gene has CDR1 MNHNY and CDR2 SVGAGI (reference sequence). V dropped 5 bases and J dropped 5 bases, with 21 bases sitting between them. CDR3 protein: CASSTPLGTLRETQYF. The CDR3 bases are TGTGCCAGCAGTACCCCCCTCGGGACTCTAAGGGAGACCCAGTACTTC.

The chain links TRBV20-1 to TRBJ1-1; D might be TRBD1 (5 bases). Germline V gene data show CDR1 as DFQATT and CDR2 as SNEGSKA (reference sequence). Trimming took 3 bases from V and 0 from J, leaving 11 bases between them. CDR3 length: 14 amino acids. CDR3 in amino acids: CSASLDNMNTEAFF. CDR3 sequence (DNA): TGCAGTGCTAGTCTGGACAACATGAACACTGAAGCTTTCTTT.

J is TRBJ2-1 and V is TRBV10-3, with TRBD2 matching over 7 bases. The J segment lost 7 bases and the V segment lost 8 bases, leaving 8 bases of the junction unmatched. CDR1 ENHRY and CDR2 SYGVKD come from the germline V gene. This CDR3 has 13 residues. CDR3 sequence: CAIWGGAGNEQFF. CDR3 DNA: TGTGCCATCTGGGGGGGAGCGGGAAATGAGCAGTTCTTC.

The chain joins TRBV5-1 to TRBJ2-5; D uncertain. Per germline, CDR1 SGHRS and CDR2 YFSETQ. Trimming took 0 bases from V and 5 from J, leaving 11 bases between them. There are 14 residues in the CDR3. CDR3 in amino acids: CASSLAERWETQYF. CDR3 bases: TGCGCCAGCAGCTTGGCGGAGAGGTGGGAGACCCAGTACTTC.

This clone was detected once. This chain joins TRBV5-4 and TRBJ2-1, with D perhaps TRBD2 (6 bases). The CDR3 length is 14 residues. Trimming pared 2 bases from V and 3 bases from J, leaving 9 bases between. CDR1 SGHNT and CDR2 YYREEE come from the germline V gene (reference sequence). This CDR3 reads CASSFAGNYNEQFF. DNA of the CDR3: TGTGCCAGCAGCTTTGCGGGGAACTACAATGAGCAGTTCTTC.

This sequence joins TRBV20-1 and TRBJ1-1, with D unclear. The V gene lost 3 bases and the J gene lost 10 bases, with 9 bases spanning the gap. Germline CDR1 DFQATT, CDR2 SNEGSKA (reference sequence). This CDR3 has 10 amino acids. This CDR3 is CSARPGAAFF. The CDR3 bases are TGCAGTGCTAGGCCAGGAGCAGCTTTCTTT.

This chain connects TRBV18 to TRBJ1-5; a possible D gene is TRBD1 (6 bases). The germline gives CDR1 KGHSH, CDR2 LQKENI. V was pared by 3 bases and J by 1 base, with 16 bases between. This CDR3 comprises 17 residues. The CDR3 region is CASSPGNRARSNQPQHF. The CDR3 DNA reads as TGTGCCAGCTCACCGGGAAACAGGGCTAGGAGCAATCAGCCCCAGCATTTT.

This sequence joins TRBV7-9 and TRBJ1-1; D gene ambiguous. The V and J ends lost 3 bases and 1 base respectively, with 9 bases between them. CDR3 size: 14 residues. Germline CDR1 reads SEHNR; CDR2 reads FQNEAQ (reference sequence). CDR3 nucleotide sequence: TGTGCCAGCAGCTTTATACAGCCGAACACTGAAGCTTTCTTT. Its protein is CASSFIQPNTEAFF.

The chain joins TRBV7-9 to TRBJ2-5, with 9 bases aligning to TRBD1. The V segment lost 3 bases and the J segment 4 bases; nucleotides outside the gene matches: 6. Germline values: CDR1 SEHNR, CDR2 FQNEAQ (reference sequence). CDR3 length: 15 residues. DNA of the CDR3: TGTGCCAGCAGCTTCTCACAGGGGGCGGGAGAGACCCAGTACTTC. It codes for CASSFSQGAGETQYF.

V usage is TRBV6-5 and J usage is TRBJ2-3; D possibly corresponds to TRBD1 (5 bases). Trimming pared 0 bases from V and 12 bases from J, leaving 13 bases between. The CDR3 is made up of 13 amino acids. In germline, CDR1 is MNHEY, CDR2 SVGAGI. The CDR3 region is CASSYSGAPSQYF. The CDR3 bases are TGTGCCAGCAGTTACTCTGGGGCTCCGTCACAGTATTTT.

The genes are TRBV7-8 and TRBJ2-7, with 8 bases that match TRBD2. Germline V gene lookup returns CDR1 SGHVS and CDR2 FQNEAQ. V dropped 4 bases and J dropped 2; count of bases not matched to a gene: 7. CDR3 length equals 15 residues. The CDR3 coding sequence is TGTGCCAGCAGCTCCTTAGCGGGACGACCCTACGAGCAGTACTTC. Amino acid sequence: CASSSLAGRPYEQYF.

The V and J genes are TRBV7-9 and TRBJ2-3; 10 bases line up with TRBD2. This CDR3 region has 16 residues. Trimming removed 2 bases from V and 2 bases from J; junction bases left unmatched: 4. Germline CDR1 SEHNR, CDR2 FQNEAQ (reference sequence). This CDR3 reads CASSLQAGGPTDTQYF. The CDR3 nucleotides read TGTGCCAGCAGCTTACAAGCGGGAGGGCCCACAGATACGCAGTATTTT. The variable domain in full, completed from reference TRBV7-9 and TRBJ2-3, reads DTGVSQNPRHKITKRGQNVTFRCDPISEHNRLYWYRQTLGQGPEFLTYFQNEAQLEKSRLLSDRFSAERPKGSFSTLEIQRTEQGDSAMYLCASSLQAGGPTDTQYFGPGTRLTVL.

The chain combines TRBV7-6 with TRBJ1-1; D gene unclear. CDR1 and CDR2 from the germline V gene are SGHVS and FNYEAQ. V shed 2 bases and J shed 1 base, with 11 bases lying between them. The CDR3 runs 15 residues. The CDR3, as DNA: TGTGCCAGCAGCTTAAGGGAGTACGGGAACACTGAAGCTTTCTTT. The encoded protein is CASSLREYGNTEAFF.

The V gene is TRBV7-2, the J gene TRBJ2-7, with D maybe TRBD1 (6 bases). This CDR3 is built from 15 residues. With 5 bases removed from V and 4 bases from J, the gap between germline ends came to 18 bases. The germline V gene encodes CDR1 SGHTA and CDR2 FQGNSA. Here the CDR3 DNA reads TGTGCCAGCAGCGAGAATCAGGGGCGGCTATACGAGCAGTACTTC. Translating gives CASSENQGRLYEQYF.

The chain carries TRBV15 and TRBJ2-1, with D perhaps matching TRBD2 (6 bases). V lost 2 bases to trimming and J lost 5 bases, with 19 bases between them. The CDR3 loop spans 17 amino acids. Germline V gives CDR1 LNHNV, CDR2 YYDKDF (reference sequence). CDR3 residues: CATSRPVGSGYNNEQFF. CDR3 nucleotides: TGTGCCACCAGCAGACCCGTAGGGAGCGGGTATAACAATGAGCAGTTCTTC. Complete variable domain (other parts from reference TRBV15 and TRBJ2-1): DAMVIQNPRYQVTQFGKPVTLSCSQTLNHNVMYWYQQKSSQAPKLLFHYYDKDFNNEADTPDNFQSRRPNTSFCFLDIRSPGLGDTAMYLCATSRPVGSGYNNEQFFGPGTRLTVL.